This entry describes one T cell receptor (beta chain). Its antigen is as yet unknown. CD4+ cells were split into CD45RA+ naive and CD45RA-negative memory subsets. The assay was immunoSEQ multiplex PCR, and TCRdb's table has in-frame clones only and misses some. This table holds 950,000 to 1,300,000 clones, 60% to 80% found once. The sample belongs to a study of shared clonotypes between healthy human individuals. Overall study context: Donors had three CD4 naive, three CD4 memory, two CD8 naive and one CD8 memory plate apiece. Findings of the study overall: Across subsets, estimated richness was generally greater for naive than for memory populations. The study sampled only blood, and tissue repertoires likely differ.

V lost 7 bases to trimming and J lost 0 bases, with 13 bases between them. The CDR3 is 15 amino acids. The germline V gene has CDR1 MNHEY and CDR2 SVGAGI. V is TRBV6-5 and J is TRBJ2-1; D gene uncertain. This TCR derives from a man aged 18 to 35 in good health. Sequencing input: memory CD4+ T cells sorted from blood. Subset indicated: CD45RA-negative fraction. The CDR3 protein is CASKKGPSSYNEQFF. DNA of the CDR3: TGTGCCAGCAAGAAAGGACCGAGCTCCTACAATGAGCAGTTCTTC.